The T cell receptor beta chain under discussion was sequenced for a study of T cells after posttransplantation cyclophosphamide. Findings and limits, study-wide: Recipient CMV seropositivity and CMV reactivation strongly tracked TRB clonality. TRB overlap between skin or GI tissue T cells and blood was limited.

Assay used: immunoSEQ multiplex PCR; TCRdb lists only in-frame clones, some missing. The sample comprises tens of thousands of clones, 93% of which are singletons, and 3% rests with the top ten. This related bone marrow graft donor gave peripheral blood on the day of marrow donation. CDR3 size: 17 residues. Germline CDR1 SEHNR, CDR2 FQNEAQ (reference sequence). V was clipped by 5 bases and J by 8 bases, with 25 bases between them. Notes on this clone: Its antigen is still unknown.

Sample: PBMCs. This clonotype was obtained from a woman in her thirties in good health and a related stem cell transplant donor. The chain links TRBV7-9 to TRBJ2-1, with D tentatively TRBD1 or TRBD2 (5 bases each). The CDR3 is CASSPTNAGTGADEQFF. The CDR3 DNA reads TGTGCCAGCAGCCCCACAAACGCCGGGACCGGTGCGGATGAGCAGTTCTTC.